The next 16 T cell receptor beta chains were all read from a single sample in a study of T cell responses to AZD1222 COVID-19 vaccine. The table came from immunoSEQ multiplex PCR; TCRdb's copy has only in-frame clones and leaves some out. The sample carries around 140,000 clones, roughly 92% recorded once. The specimen comprised peripheral blood, sampled on day 0 of AZD1222 vaccination. Every receptor here comes from an adult in good health.

The chain employs TRBV19 and TRBJ1-1; no reliable D call. Germline CDR1 and CDR2: LNHDA and SQIVND (reference sequence). Trimming cost V 1 base and J 4 bases, with 19 bases left between them. The CDR3 totals 17 residues. The CDR3 here is CASSIGLTGRGVTEAFF. The CDR3 nucleotides read TGTGCCAGTAGTATAGGGCTGACGGGGAGAGGAGTCACTGAAGCTTTCTTT. Full variable domain (rest looked up from reference TRBV19 and TRBJ1-1): DGGITQSPKYLFRKEGQNVTLSCEQNLNHDAMYWYRQDPGQGLRLIYYSQIVNDFQKGDIAEGYSVSREKKESFPLTVTSAQKNPTAFYLCASSIGLTGRGVTEAFFGQGTRLTVV.

V gene TRBV5-1 combines with J gene TRBJ1-2; no firm D call. Germline CDR1 SGHRS, CDR2 YFSETQ. This CDR3 has 14 residues. Trimming stripped 4 bases from V and 6 bases from J, with 16 bases between. CDR3 sequence (DNA): TGCGCCAGCAGCACGGATTCTGGGCTCGATGGCTACACCTTC. It encodes CASSTDSGLDGYTF.

V gene TRBV2 combines with J gene TRBJ2-2; D is ambiguous. Germline lookup yields CDR1 SNHLY and CDR2 FYNNEI. V lost 4 bases and J lost 7, with 4 bases in between. The CDR3 runs 11 residues. CDR3 nucleotides: TGTGCCAGCAGTGGGCTCGGGGAGCTGTTTTTT. This encodes CASSGLGELFF.

The V and J genes are TRBV9 and TRBJ2-5, with TRBD2 identical over 7 bases. The junction had 5 bases not matched to a gene; V was cut back by 0 bases and J by 0 bases. Germline loops: CDR1 SGDLS, CDR2 YYNGEE. The CDR3 spans 16 residues. CDR3 protein: CASSVGPGGYQETQYF. CDR3 nucleotides: TGTGCCAGCAGCGTAGGCCCCGGGGGGTACCAAGAGACCCAGTACTTC.

This clone was counted a single time. The CDR3 sequence: CSASDSSETQYF. In DNA, the CDR3 is TGCAGTGCAAGTGACAGTTCAGAGACCCAGTACTTC. The chain couples TRBV20-1 to TRBJ2-5; perhaps TRBD1 as D (5 bases). The CDR3 sequence is 12 residues long. Germline values: CDR1 DFQATT, CDR2 SNEGSKA (reference sequence). Trimming removed 6 bases at V and 4 bases at J, with 12 bases between.

This chain connects TRBV19 to TRBJ1-2, with a possible D match to TRBD1 (6 bases). The V gene's germline CDR1 is LNHDA and CDR2 SQIVND (reference sequence). This CDR3 spans 13 amino acids. V gave up 2 bases and J gave up 2 bases, with 6 bases separating them. Here the CDR3 reads CASSITGNYGYTF. Here the CDR3 DNA reads TGTGCCAGTAGTATAACAGGGAACTATGGCTACACCTTC.

This sequence joins TRBV5-4 and TRBJ2-7; the D is unclear. CDR1 and CDR2 (germline): SGHNT, YYREEE (reference sequence). The CDR3 has 14 residues. Trimming took off 0 bases at V and 2 bases at J, with 9 bases between the two ends. The DNA of the CDR3 is TGTGCCAGCAGCTTGGGACGAAGCCCCTACGAGCAGTACTTC. Its protein is CASSLGRSPYEQYF.

J is TRBJ1-2 and V is TRBV5-6; perhaps TRBD1 as D (6 bases). V dropped 2 bases and J dropped 8 bases, with 25 bases sitting between them. Germline V gives CDR1 SGHDT, CDR2 YYEEEE. There are 17 residues in the CDR3. The CDR3: CASSLGGGPGPRGGYTF. The CDR3 DNA is TGTGCCAGCAGCTTAGGGGGAGGACCAGGGCCTAGGGGAGGCTACACCTTC.

CDR3: CASSLVGETEAFF. The CDR3 nucleotides read TGTGCCAGCAGCCTCGTCGGGGAGACTGAAGCTTTCTTT. V gene TRBV3-1 (or the pseudogene TRBV3-2) combines with J gene TRBJ1-1; D call uncertain. CDR1 and CDR2 (germline): LGHDT, YNNKEL (reference sequence). Deletions cut 4 bases from V and 5 bases from J, with 11 bases between. The CDR3 sequence is 13 residues long.

The J gene is TRBJ2-1, the V gene TRBV9, with TRBD2 as a possible D gene (6 bases). V was pared by 2 bases and J by 5 bases, with 14 bases between. There are 15 residues in the CDR3. Germline V gives CDR1 SGDLS, CDR2 YYNGEE. CDR3 sequence (DNA): TGTGCCAGCAGCGTGGCGGGAATGATTCACAATGAGCAGTTCTTC. Protein product: CASSVAGMIHNEQFF.

This chain connects TRBV3-1 (or the pseudogene TRBV3-2) to TRBJ1-1; D may be TRBD1 (5 bases). Trimming removed 0 bases from V and 5 bases from J, with 16 bases in between. Per the germline V gene, CDR1 is LGHDT and CDR2 is YNNKEL (reference sequence). The CDR3 spans 16 residues. DNA for the CDR3: TGTGCCAGCAGCCAAGATCCGCCTGGGGCAGGGACTGAAGCTTTCTTT. This sequence encodes CASSQDPPGAGTEAFF.

A remark on this clone: Distinct nucleotide sequences in the sample also encode this CDR3. The V call is TRBV28, the J call TRBJ1-2; D possibly corresponds to TRBD1 (5 bases). Trimming left V 3 bases short and J 1 base short, with 6 bases between. CDR1 is MDHEN, CDR2 SYDVKM, per germline. The CDR3 loop spans 13 amino acids. The CDR3 reads CASSLGGNYGYTF. The CDR3 DNA follows: TGTGCCAGCAGTTTGGGGGGTAACTATGGCTACACCTTC.

This chain links TRBV7-9 with TRBJ1-1, with 7 bases lining up with TRBD1. Germline trimming cut 6 bases from V and 0 bases from J; bases unmatched to any gene: 19. The CDR3 is 19 amino acids. Per the germline V gene, CDR1 is SEHNR and CDR2 is FQNEAQ (reference sequence). The CDR3 sequence: CASRFGGDSLQFMNTEAFF. The CDR3 region has the DNA TGTGCCAGCAGATTCGGGGGGGACAGTCTACAATTCATGAACACTGAAGCTTTCTTT. Drawing the rest from reference TRBV7-9 and TRBJ1-1, the complete variable domain is DTGVSQNPRHKITKRGQNVTFRCDPISEHNRLYWYRQTLGQGPEFLTYFQNEAQLEKSRLLSDRFSAERPKGSFSTLEIQRTEQGDSAMYLCASRFGGDSLQFMNTEAFFGQGTRLTVV.

V usage is TRBV6-5 and J usage is TRBJ2-7; tentative D call: TRBD1 (5 bases). Germline V lookup: CDR1 MNHEY, CDR2 SVGAGI. The CDR3 is 15 residues long. V was pared by 2 bases and J by 1 base, with 12 bases between. CDR3 region: CASSYGRARSYEQYF. For the CDR3, the DNA is TGTGCCAGCAGTTACGGCAGGGCGAGGTCCTACGAGCAGTACTTC.

This chain uses TRBV28 with TRBJ2-7; 14 bases align to TRBD2. V shed 6 bases, J shed 4 bases, and the junction held 8 bases outside the gene matches. Germline V lookup: CDR1 MDHEN, CDR2 SYDVKM. This CDR3 comprises 16 residues. The CDR3 region is CASSGMGLAGEYEQYF. The CDR3 nucleotides are TGTGCCAGCAGCGGGATGGGACTAGCGGGAGAATACGAGCAGTACTTC.

The CDR3 region is CASSYVVGVAEAFF. The CDR3 region has the DNA TGTGCCAGCAGTTACGTCGTCGGGGTTGCTGAAGCTTTCTTT. The rearrangement joins TRBV6-5 to TRBJ1-1, with D unclear. Trimming stripped 2 bases from V and 6 bases from J, with 13 bases between. Looked up from germline, CDR1 is MNHEY and CDR2 is SVGAGI. CDR3 length: 14 residues.